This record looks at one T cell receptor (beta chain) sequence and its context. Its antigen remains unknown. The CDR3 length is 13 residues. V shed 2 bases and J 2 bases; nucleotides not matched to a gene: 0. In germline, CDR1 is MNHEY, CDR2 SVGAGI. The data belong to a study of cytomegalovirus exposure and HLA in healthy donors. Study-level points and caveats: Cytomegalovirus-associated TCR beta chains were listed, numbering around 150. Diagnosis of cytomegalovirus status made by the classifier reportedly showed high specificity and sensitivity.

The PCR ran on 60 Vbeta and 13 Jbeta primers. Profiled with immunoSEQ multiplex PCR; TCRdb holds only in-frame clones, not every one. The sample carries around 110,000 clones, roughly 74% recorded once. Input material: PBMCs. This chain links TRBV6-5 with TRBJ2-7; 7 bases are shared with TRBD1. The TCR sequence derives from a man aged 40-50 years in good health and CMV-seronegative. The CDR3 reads CASSYDRAYEQYF. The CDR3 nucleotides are TGTGCCAGCAGTTACGACAGGGCCTACGAGCAGTACTTC.